Listed here are 10 T cell receptor beta chains from one sample, sequenced in a study of blood T cell repertoires in COVID-19. The table came from immunoSEQ multiplex PCR; TCRdb's copy has only in-frame clones and leaves some out. The sample has approximately 24,000 clones; 75% to 90% are singletons. The sequencing input was peripheral blood. All receptors come from a human donor with active COVID-19. The donor label of this sample is uncertain.

The rearrangement uses TRBV11-1 and TRBJ1-1; D is ambiguous. Trimming took off 0 bases at V and 5 bases at J, with 10 bases between the two ends. Germline CDR1 SGHAT, CDR2 FQDESV (reference sequence). CDR3 length equals 14 residues. Here the CDR3 reads CASSLAHSGTEAFF. CDR3 coding DNA: TGTGCCAGCAGCTTAGCCCACTCGGGGACTGAAGCTTTCTTT. Based on the CDR3 plus reference TRBV11-1 and TRBJ1-1, the full variable domain is EAEVAQSPRYKITEKSQAVAFWCDPISGHATLYWYRQILGQGPELLVQFQDESVVDDSQLPKDRFSAERLKGVDSTLKIQPAELGDSAMYLCASSLAHSGTEAFFGQGTRLTVV.

V usage is TRBV5-1 and J usage is TRBJ2-1, with 7 bases aligning to TRBD2. This CDR3 is 16 amino acids long. V trimming: 3 bases; J trimming: 0 bases; junction bases outside the gene matches: 6. The V gene's germline CDR1 is SGHRS and CDR2 YFSETQ. CDR3 DNA: TGCGCCAGCAGCTCGGGGGGAAGGAGCTCCTACAATGAGCAGTTCTTC. Protein product: CASSSGGRSSYNEQFF.

CDR3 sequence (DNA): TGCGCCAGCAGTCAATATAGGGGGCCGAAGAACTATGGCTACACCTTC. Encoded protein: CASSQYRGPKNYGYTF. The chain links TRBV23-1 to TRBJ1-2; 7 bases are shared with TRBD1. TRBV23-1 is classed as an ORF, of uncertain function. The CDR3 is made up of 16 amino acids. V lost 1 base to trimming and J lost 2 bases; unmatched junction nucleotides: 7.

The chain is built from TRBV7-9 and TRBJ1-1; a possible D gene is TRBD1 (6 bases). CDR3 length: 12 amino acids. V was shortened by 5 bases and J by 8 bases, with 12 bases between the two germline ends. Germline V CDR1 and CDR2: SEHNR, FQNEAQ (reference sequence). CDR3 loop: CASSQQGSEAFF. DNA of the CDR3: TGTGCCAGCAGCCAACAGGGTTCCGAAGCTTTCTTT.

Only a few counts were recorded for this clone. V is TRBV6-4 and J is TRBJ2-7; 9 bases are shared with TRBD2. Germline V gives CDR1 MRHNA, CDR2 SNTAGT. The CDR3 covers 17 residues. Losses at the gene ends were 4 bases for V and 3 bases for J; bases not matched to a gene: 13. CDR3 in amino acids: CASSASPAGGDNYEQYF. The CDR3 bases are TGTGCCAGCAGTGCCTCTCCCGCGGGGGGGGATAACTACGAGCAGTACTTC.

The chain joins TRBV13 to TRBJ2-3; 9 bases are shared with TRBD2. The CDR3 length is 16 residues. The junction had 12 bases not matched to a gene; V was cut back by 6 bases and J by 5 bases. Germline loops: CDR1 PRHDT, CDR2 FYEKMQ (reference sequence). The CDR3 sequence is CASRTRGGGAVDTQYF. Here the CDR3 DNA reads TGTGCCAGCAGGACGCGGGGCGGGGGGGCCGTAGATACGCAGTATTTT. Variable domain in full (rest from reference TRBV13 and TRBJ2-3): AAGVIQSPRHLIKEKRETATLKCYPIPRHDTVYWYQQGPGQDPQFLISFYEKMQSDKGSIPDRFSAQQFSDYHSELNMSSLELGDSALYFCASRTRGGGAVDTQYFGPGTRLTVL.

This clone was picked up one time. The chain uses TRBV5-1 and TRBJ2-5; unclear D gene. Germline lookup yields CDR1 SGHRS and CDR2 YFSETQ. The CDR3 runs to 14 residues. V lost 0 bases and J lost 1, with 7 bases in between. CDR3 loop: CASSLDLSQETQYF. In DNA, the CDR3 is TGCGCCAGCAGCTTGGATCTCAGCCAAGAGACCCAGTACTTC.

This rearrangement joins TRBV5-1 to TRBJ2-7, with 10 bases that match TRBD1. The germline CDR1 and CDR2 sequences are SGHRS and YFSETQ. The CDR3 is 15 amino acids. V was clipped by 3 bases and J by 3 bases; unmatched bases: 6. The CDR3 bases are TGCGCCAGCAGCTCCGGGACAGGGGTCCGCTACGAGCAGTACTTC. The encoded protein is CASSSGTGVRYEQYF. Looking up the rest from reference TRBV5-1 and TRBJ2-7 gives the full variable domain: KAGVTQTPRYLIKTRGQQVTLSCSPISGHRSVSWYQQTPGQGLQFLFEYFSETQRNKGNFPGRFSGRQFSNSRSEMNVSTLELGDSALYLCASSSGTGVRYEQYFGPGTRLTVT.

CDR3 in amino acids: CASSPRDSSTDTQYF. The CDR3 DNA reads as TGTGCCAGCAGCCCGAGGGACAGTTCAACAGATACGCAGTATTTT. The chain carries TRBV7-6 and TRBJ2-3, with 7 bases aligning to TRBD1. In germline, CDR1 is SGHVS, CDR2 FNYEAQ. CDR3 length: 15 amino acids. Germline trimming cut 5 bases from V and 3 bases from J; bases unmatched to any gene: 8.

This sequence joins TRBV6-4 and TRBJ1-4, with 8 positions matching TRBD1. The CDR3 is 14 amino acids. The germline gives CDR1 MRHNA, CDR2 SNTAGT. With 6 bases clipped from V and 8 bases from J, the junction kept 8 bases outside the gene matches. The CDR3 is CASSPTGVPEKLFF. The CDR3 DNA reads as TGTGCCAGCAGCCCGACAGGGGTTCCGGAAAAACTGTTTTTT.